This T cell receptor beta chain is from a study of blood T cell repertoires in COVID-19. Study overall: PBMCs, B-cell-depleted T cells, or T cells provided the cDNA or gDNA that made up the material.

This clone was counted a few times. Germline V gene lookup returns CDR1 WNHNN and CDR2 SYGVQD (reference sequence). The CDR3 is 15 amino acids. Trimming pared 6 bases from V and 5 bases from J, leaving 16 bases between. Per the original data handling: Reference gene primer amplification in the assay estimated nucleated cell counts. Measured with immunoSEQ multiplex PCR; TCRdb has only the in-frame clones, and not every one. That table gives V, J and clone size, and the DNA gave D and trimming. This sample has some 170,000 clones, with approximately 83% found just once. Sequencing used peripheral blood. V and J are TRBV10-1 and TRBJ1-4; D is perhaps TRBD1 (5 bases). The receptor's source is a woman older than 75 with active or convalescent COVID-19. The CDR3 DNA follows: TGCGCCAGCAGGGGGGAAGTGCGGGGGAATGAAAAACTGTTTTTT. This gives the protein CASRGEVRGNEKLFF.